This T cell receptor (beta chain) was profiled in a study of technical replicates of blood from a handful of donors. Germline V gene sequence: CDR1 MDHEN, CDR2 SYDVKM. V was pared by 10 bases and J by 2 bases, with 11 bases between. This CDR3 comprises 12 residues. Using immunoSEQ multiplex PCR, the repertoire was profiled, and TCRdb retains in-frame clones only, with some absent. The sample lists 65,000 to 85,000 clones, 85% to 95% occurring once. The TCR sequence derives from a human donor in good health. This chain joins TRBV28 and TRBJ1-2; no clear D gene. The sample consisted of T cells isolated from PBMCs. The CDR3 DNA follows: TGTGCCACCCCCTCCCTGAACTATGGCTACACCTTC. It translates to CATPSLNYGYTF.